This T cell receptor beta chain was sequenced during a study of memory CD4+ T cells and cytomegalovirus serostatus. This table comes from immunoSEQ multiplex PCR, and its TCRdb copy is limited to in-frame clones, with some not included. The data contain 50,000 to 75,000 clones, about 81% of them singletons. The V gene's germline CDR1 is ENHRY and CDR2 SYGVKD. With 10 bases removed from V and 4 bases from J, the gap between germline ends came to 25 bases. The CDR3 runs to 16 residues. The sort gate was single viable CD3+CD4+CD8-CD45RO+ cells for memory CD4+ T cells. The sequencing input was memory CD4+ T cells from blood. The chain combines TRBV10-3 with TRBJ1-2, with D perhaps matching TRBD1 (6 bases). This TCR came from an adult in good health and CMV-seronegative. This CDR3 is CATSGVEGGRGYGYTF. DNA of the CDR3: TGTGCCACCTCCGGGGTCGAGGGGGGGCGCGGCTATGGCTACACCTTC.